These 15 T cell receptor beta chains share one sample of origin, sequenced in a study of tumor-infiltrating lymphocytes in primary liver carcinoma. Alongside blood RNA obtained from unsorted whole blood, germline DNA was also extracted. The researchers produced TCR beta cDNA from approximately 540 ng total RNA with a constant-region primer. Investigators got TCR beta libraries out of three nested multiplex PCR rounds, done with slightly modified ARM-PCR. Both of the initial two PCR rounds ran for about 11 cycles and employed TRBV1-TRBV30 forward primers alongside a C-beta reverse primer. TCRdb re-analysed the multiplex PCR reads in MiXCR, keeping a single row per CDR3 protein. The sample includes 300,000 to 350,000 distinct CDR3 sequences, approximately 54% seen only once; the top ten take more than 15%. Sequencing was carried out using peripheral blood. Every receptor here comes from a woman under 40 with primary liver carcinoma and hepatitis B virus infection.

This clonotype appeared a few times. A much larger clone lies a single base off, so this may be a read error. The CDR3 nucleotides are TGCAGCGTTGGGCGGGGGTTTAGCGGGAACACAGATACGCAGTATTTT. It encodes CSVGRGFSGNTDTQYF. The V call is TRBV29-1, the J call TRBJ2-3, with 8 bases identical to TRBD2. This CDR3 is 16 amino acids long. Germline CDR1 and CDR2: SQVTM and ANQGSEA. The trim removed 4 bases at V and 2 bases at J, leaving 11 bases unmatched.

This sequence joins TRBV28 and TRBJ2-4; D is unresolved. The germline V gene has CDR1 MDHEN and CDR2 SYDVKM. The CDR3 covers 15 residues. V lost 9 bases to trimming and J lost 0 bases, with 15 bases between them. The CDR3 loop reads CASGPLALAKNIQYF. The CDR3 bases are TGTGCCAGTGGACCGTTAGCATTAGCCAAAAACATTCAGTACTTC. The full variable domain, in which reference TRBV28 and TRBJ2-4 provide the parts outside the CDR3, is DVKVTQSSRYLVKRTGEKVFLECVQDMDHENMFWYRQDPGLGLRLIYFSYDVKMKEKGDIPEGYSVSREKKERFSLILESASTNQTSMYLCASGPLALAKNIQYFGAGTRLSVL.

In the case of this clonotype: This may be a read error, as it is one base from a much larger clone. This chain connects TRBV12-3 or TRBV12-4 to TRBJ2-1, with 9 bases that match TRBD2. The CDR3 loop spans 14 amino acids. With V trimmed by 6 bases and J by 8 bases, 8 bases remained unmatched. CDR3 sequence: CASSRTSDFDEQFF. The CDR3 DNA reads TGTGCCAGCAGCCGGACTAGCGACTTCGATGAGCAGTTCTTC.

The rearrangement links TRBV6-5 to TRBJ2-1; D possibly corresponds to TRBD2 (5 bases). From germline, CDR1 is MNHEY and CDR2 SVGAGI. The CDR3 sequence is 16 residues long. With 5 bases removed from V and 6 bases from J, the gap between germline ends came to 20 bases. DNA of the CDR3: TGTGCCAGCAGTACCAACCGGGAAAGGGTTATCAATGAGCAGTTCTTC. Translation: CASSTNRERVINEQFF.

Notes on this clonotype: This clone may be a read error of a much larger clone one base away. The V gene is TRBV6-1, the J gene TRBJ2-3, with TRBD1 as a possible D gene (5 bases). V gave up 10 bases and J gave up 0 bases, with 17 bases separating them. The germline CDR1 and CDR2 sequences are MNHNS and SASEGT. CDR3 length: 15 residues. CDR3 amino acids: CATGPYWGSTDTQYF. For the CDR3, the DNA is TGTGCCACAGGTCCGTACTGGGGCAGCACAGATACGCAGTATTTT.

A single count supports this clonotype. A much larger clonotype is one base distant, so this may be a read error. The chain links TRBV6-2 or TRBV6-3 to TRBJ2-7; 11 bases agree with TRBD2. Germline-derived CDR1 and CDR2 are MNHEY and SVGEGT. The CDR3 has 13 amino acids. CDR3 sequence: CASCSGRAYGQYF. The CDR3 nucleotides read TGTGCCAGCTGTAGCGGGAGGGCCTACGGGCAGTACTTC.

This rearrangement joins TRBV24-1 to TRBJ1-1, with D perhaps matching TRBD1 (5 bases). CDR1 is KGHDR and CDR2 is SFDVKD in the germline V gene. The CDR3 runs 12 residues. V was shortened by 12 bases and J by 2 bases, with 12 bases between the two germline ends. CDR3 sequence: CAVTGDNTEAFF. DNA for the CDR3: TGTGCCGTAACAGGAGACAACACTGAAGCTTTCTTT.

The rearrangement uses TRBV7-9 and TRBJ1-4; no clear D. The CDR3 runs to 17 residues. The V gene's germline CDR1 is SEHNR and CDR2 FQNEAQ (reference sequence). The V gene lost 1 base and the J gene lost 6 bases, with 18 bases spanning the gap. The CDR3 reads CASSLEVPGSPDEKLFF. Written as DNA, the CDR3 is TGTGCCAGCAGCTTAGAGGTACCGGGTTCCCCTGATGAAAAACTGTTTTTT.

CDR3 bases: TGTGCCAGCGGTCCCGGACCAGACAAACAGTACTTC. It yields the protein CASGPGPDKQYF. This chain uses TRBV28 with TRBJ2-5; D unclear. Germline values: CDR1 MDHEN, CDR2 SYDVKM. The ends were cut back, 8 bases at V and 11 bases at J, with 18 bases in the middle. This CDR3 region has 12 residues.

Notes on this clonotype: One end of the junction varies from germline; a read error may be responsible. This chain uses TRBV11-2 with TRBJ2-4; D is uncertain. The CDR3 has 16 amino acids. The germline gives CDR1 SGHAT, CDR2 FQNNGV. In DNA, the CDR3 is TGTGCCAGTAGCTTGAAGTTATCCCCCCCTGAAAACATTCAGCACTTC. This gives the protein CASSLKLSPPENIQHF.

The chain joins TRBV12-5 to TRBJ1-1; TRBD1 matches at 7 bases. The CDR3 consists of 11 residues. The V segment lost 7 bases and the J segment 9 bases; nucleotides outside the gene matches: 5. The germline CDR1 and CDR2 sequences are LGHNT and FRNRAP. DNA for the CDR3: TGTGCTAGTGTTCCGGACAGGCAAGCTTTCTTT. Its protein product is CASVPDRQAFF.

The V call is TRBV11-2, the J call TRBJ2-5; 7 bases are shared with TRBD2. CDR1 and CDR2 from the germline V gene are SGHAT and FQNNGV. This CDR3 is built from 14 residues. V was pared by 3 bases and J by 3 bases, with 4 bases of the junction left unmatched. CDR3 DNA: TGTGCCAGCAGCTTTGCGGGAGAGAAAGAGACCCAGTACTTC. Translated, it gives CASSFAGEKETQYF.

A note on this clonotype: No conserved phenylalanine or tryptophan ends this CDR3, so it is likely a read error. The chain combines TRBV11-1 with TRBJ2-1; no firm D call. Trimming stripped 0 bases from V and 9 bases from J, with 21 bases between. Germline loops: CDR1 SGHAT, CDR2 FQDESV (reference sequence). This CDR3 region has 17 residues. CDR3 sequence: CASSLARVRSSFIEQFL. The CDR3 region has the DNA TGTGCCAGCAGCTTAGCGCGCGTGAGGAGCTCCTTCATTGAGCAGTTCCTC.

This clonotype was seen at least ten times. The gene calls are TRBV6-5 and TRBJ2-7, with 7 bases identical to TRBD1. Per germline, CDR1 MNHEY and CDR2 SVGAGI. The CDR3 runs 14 residues. Unmatched junction bases numbered 4, after V lost 1 base and J lost 4 bases. This chain's CDR3 is CASSYLTGQYEQYF. The CDR3 nucleotides read TGTGCCAGCAGTTACTTGACGGGACAGTACGAGCAGTACTTC.

As to this clonotype: Possible read error: a much larger clone is one base away. The V gene is TRBV6-5, the J gene TRBJ1-1, with D uncertain. The CDR3 spans 11 residues. Germline CDR1 is MNHEY and CDR2 is SVGAGI. V lost 8 bases, J lost 9 bases, and 13 bases lay in between. CDR3 in amino acids: CASGTESKAFF. DNA for the CDR3: TGTGCCAGCGGTACCGAAAGTAAAGCTTTCTTT.